Reported below is one T cell receptor (beta chain). Generated by immunoSEQ multiplex PCR, the TCRdb table keeps only in-frame clones and is missing some. Here the sample spans some 700,000 clones, 80% to 90% being singletons. Losses at the gene ends were 0 bases for V and 0 bases for J; bases not matched to a gene: 6. The CDR3 has 17 amino acids. Germline V lookup: CDR1 LNHNV, CDR2 YYDKDF (reference sequence). The data stem from a study of shared T cell receptors in the human thymus. These same records also appear under a second study, on human thymus T cells. This second report adds: All donors were healthy Finnish infants who were undergoing corrective surgery to treat congenital heart defects.

The rearrangement links TRBV15 to TRBJ1-2, with TRBD1 matching over 8 bases. This TCR came from a girl younger than two with a congenital heart defect. Sequenced: thymocytes. CDR3 region: CATSREMARGPNYGYTF. In DNA, the CDR3 is TGTGCCACCAGCAGAGAGATGGCCAGGGGGCCTAACTATGGCTACACCTTC.